This T cell receptor beta chain was sequenced for a study of shared clonotypes between healthy human individuals. The overall study: Sampling drew on donors who were two women and three men aged 18 to 49. The study's findings and limits: The study generally estimated greater richness for naive than memory subsets.

Concerning this clone: The antigen is not known.

Researchers ran the assay at a deep level. Investigators spread the genomic DNA of each subset evenly over several immunoSEQ plates. Sequenced by immunoSEQ multiplex PCR; TCRdb stores in-frame clones only, minus some. Here the sample spans fewer than 400,000 clones, approximately 79% being singletons. CDR1 is SGHRS and CDR2 is YFSETQ in the germline V gene. The CDR3 runs 15 residues. J gave up 6 bases and V 1 base, and 6 bases lay outside the gene matches. The sequenced sample was memory CD4+ T cells sorted from blood. Sample subset: CD45RA-negative fraction. V gene TRBV5-1 combines with J gene TRBJ2-1; 8 nucleotides match TRBD1. The TCR sequence derives from a man aged 25 to 45 in good health. CDR3 nucleotide sequence: TGCGCCAGCAGCTTGATTGGACAGGGCCTCAATGAGCAGTTCTTC. Encoded protein: CASSLIGQGLNEQFF.